This T cell receptor beta chain was found in a study of OX40 agonist ivuxolimab in advanced cancers. Study-level points and caveats: The expanded peripheral T cells' antigen specificity was not determined. Expanded clones were, on average, more numerous in CD8+ T cells than in CD4+.

Germline trimming cut 0 bases from V and 3 bases from J; bases unmatched to any gene: 2. The germline gives CDR1 KGHSH, CDR2 LQKENI. This CDR3 has 16 residues. Turning to this clone: Its specificity is not known.

Here immunoSEQ multiplex PCR was the method, and the copy in TCRdb shows in-frame clones only, minus some. In the table there are tens of thousands of clones, roughly nine tenths of which are singletons. The receptor was isolated from an adult with an advanced solid tumor such as melanoma, head and neck, liver or kidney cancer. The rearrangement uses TRBV18 and TRBJ2-7, with TRBD2 matching 13 bases. Sequenced here: CD4+ or CD8+ T cells sorted from blood, sampled in a trial of the OX40 agonist ivuxolimab. The CDR3 coding sequence is TGTGCCAGCTCACCACCAGGACTAGCGGGGGTCTACGAGCAGTACTTC. Translating it yields CASSPPGLAGVYEQYF.